The clone carrying this T cell receptor beta chain was detected a few times. A read error may produce the germline difference seen at one junction end. The second PCR ran about 6 to 11 cycles with a sample-barcoded 5' primer and J-beta primers. MiXCR, applied by TCRdb to the 5' RACE reads, yields one record per CDR3 protein. The repertoire holds about 800,000 distinct CDR3 sequences, with 25% as singletons. This entry comes from a study of blood T cells in healthy people across ages. No fewer than 7 million PBMCs went into each sample. In addition, the sample was reused for a study of T cells of mothers and their children.

The TCR comes from a boy aged 10-17 years in good health. Sequencing was performed on blood.

Here the CDR3 DNA reads TGCGCCAGCAGCCAGGATCCGGTCGGGCGGTTCTTC. Residues: CASSQDPVGRFF. The rearrangement links TRBV4-1 to TRBJ2-5; D is uncertain. Per germline, CDR1 MGHRA and CDR2 YSYEKL. The CDR3 covers 12 residues.